The next 4 T cell receptor beta chains were all read from a single sample in a study of sequential checkpoint blockade in melanoma. The treatment is: randomized to nivolumab then ipilimumab (arm A) or the reverse (arm B). Clones were sequenced by immunoSEQ multiplex PCR, and TCRdb holds only the in-frame ones, with some missing. Of 30,000 to 45,000 clones listed, roughly 84% are singletons. Sequenced material: CD8+ T cells sorted from blood (inferred from file names), taken from a patient given nivolumab and ipilimumab in sequence. The receptors stem from a human donor with melanoma.

This rearrangement joins TRBV4-1 to TRBJ2-5; D is undetermined. Germline V lookup: CDR1 MGHRA, CDR2 YSYEKL. CDR3 length equals 16 residues. Between the trimmed V and J ends, which lost 0 bases and 2 bases, there was a span of 13 bases. CDR3 DNA: TGCGCCAGCAGCCAAGATTATCCGCTGAGGCAAGAGACCCAGTACTTC. Protein: CASSQDYPLRQETQYF.

This clone was seen only once. J is TRBJ2-7 and V is TRBV4-3; TRBD2 matches 10 bases. In germline, CDR1 is LGHNA, CDR2 YSLEER. J was trimmed by 7 bases and V by 1 base; bases with no gene match: 7. This CDR3 region has 15 residues. CDR3 sequence: CASSQGLAGVFEQYV. The CDR3 DNA reads as TGCGCCAGCAGCCAAGGGCTAGCGGGAGTTTTTGAGCAGTACGTC.

In this sample, this clone turned up a few times. The J gene is TRBJ2-1, the V gene TRBV7-8; D gene ambiguous. V lost 1 base, J lost 3 bases, and 10 bases lay in between. Germline V gene data show CDR1 as SGHVS and CDR2 as FQNEAQ. The length of the CDR3 is 15 residues. CDR3 sequence (DNA): TGTGCCAGCAGCTTAGGATCCCCACTCTACAATGAGCAGTTCTTC. This translates into CASSLGSPLYNEQFF.

The chain has TRBV7-9 and TRBJ2-3; perhaps TRBD2 as D (6 bases). The ends were cut back, 1 base at V and 2 bases at J, with 10 bases in the middle. Looked up from germline, CDR1 is SEHNR and CDR2 is FQNEAQ (reference sequence). The CDR3 consists of 15 residues. The CDR3 loop reads CASSLEGGITDTQYF. CDR3 coding DNA: TGTGCCAGCAGCTTAGAGGGAGGAATCACAGATACGCAGTATTTT.